What follows is one T cell receptor beta chain and its context. Its antigen is still unknown. The method was immunoSEQ multiplex PCR; TCRdb's version includes in-frame clones alone and lacks a portion of them. The sample holds over 45,000 clones, roughly 80% seen once. The data originate from a study of OX40 agonist ivuxolimab in advanced cancers. Whole-study findings and limits: Individuals who were partial responders at 0.1-3.0 mg/kg had clonal expansion that ranked among the lowest. Still undetermined is the antigen specificity of the expanded peripheral T cells. The study found that CD8+ T cells averaged more expanded clones than CD4+.

V lost 2 bases and J lost 5, with 16 bases in between. CDR3 length equals 15 residues. Germline lookup yields CDR1 SGHDT and CDR2 YYEEEE. The specimen comprised CD4+ or CD8+ T cells sorted from blood, sampled in a trial of the OX40 agonist ivuxolimab. The rearrangement links TRBV5-6 to TRBJ2-5, with D perhaps matching TRBD1 (5 bases). This clonotype was sampled from an adult with an advanced solid tumor such as melanoma, head and neck, liver or kidney cancer. CDR3 coding DNA: TGTGCCAGCAGCTTAACAGGACCAATGGGGGAGACCCAGTACTTC. Translation gives CASSLTGPMGETQYF.